This TCR beta chain was sequenced for a study of CD8+ T cells in alopecia areata (dated by TCRdb to 2017 to 2018). Background on the whole study: Treated patients were enrolled in an open-label pilot trial of oral tofacitinib, 5 to 10 mg twice daily, for moderate-to-severe alopecia areata. In both human patients and the C3H/HeJ mouse model, the study applied high-throughput TCRbeta sequencing to look at T cell clonal expansion in alopecia areata. TCRbeta CDR3 regions were amplified by immunoSEQ multiplex PCR using 35 Vbeta forward and 13 Jbeta reverse primers. Scalp tissue and sorted CD4+ and CD8+ peripheral blood T cells from patchy and totalis/universalis alopecia areata patients and from healthy controls were covered by human TCRbeta sequencing. Scalp clonality was compared across normal scalp (n=4), patchy alopecia areata scalp (n=8), and alopecia totalis/universalis scalp (n=8). In treated patients, disease severity was measured using the SALT score, which gives the percentage of scalp surface area affected. Biopsies were taken from tofacitinib-treated patients at baseline and again at 4 and 24 weeks into treatment, and several of those patients also had a later scalp biopsy. RNA was extracted with the PAXgene miRNA kit for fixed scalp, the miRNeasy kit for PBMCs, and the RNeasy kit for mouse skin. Patients received tofacitinib for 6 to 18 months and were then followed off drug for 6 months to check for delayed response and recurrence.

Read against the paper, the sample's time point label means: around 24 weeks on oral tofacitinib. In the paper's terms, the treatment or condition label means: oral pan-JAK inhibitor, 5-10 mg twice daily. Lesional scalp punch biopsies and peripheral blood were collected from alopecia areata patients. PBMCs were separated by density centrifugation and stained for CD3, CD4 and CD8, after which CD4+ and CD8+ T cells were sorted on a FACSAria. CDR1 and CDR2 are drawn from the germline V gene: SQVTM, ANQGSEA. V is reduced by 4 bases and J by 5 bases, leaving a spacing of 17 bases between them. Taken from cysteine to phenylalanine, the CDR3 has 14 residues. Only the CDR3 portion is preserved as DNA: 42 bases, with reading frame beginning at the first base. Library creation used the immunoSEQ multiplex PCR assay. RNA was extracted from all samples and reverse transcribed into cDNA, which served as template for TCR sequencing. SuperScript III was used to make first-strand cDNA, primed with a 2:1 mix of oligo-dT and random hexamers. A synthetic immune receptor repertoire was used to assess amplification bias, and residual bias was removed computationally. The paper's data handling went like this. Raw reads were preprocessed to remove errors, and CDR3 was defined according to IMGT conventions as the region from the conserved cysteine to phenylalanine. Clonality was computed as 1 minus the Shannon entropy, with the entropy normalized by log2 of the number of productive unique TCRs. Whether scalp clones were CD4 or CD8 was inferred by matching scalp TCRbeta sequences against CD4 and CD8 repertoires sorted from blood. TCRdb took over this immuneACCESS table, retaining in-frame rearrangements with V and J assigned. Such tables are incomplete; in checked studies, under half of the missing clones stem from an unresolved V gene, and the remainder is unexplained. V, J and clone size reflect that table, while D and trimming were determined from the DNA. The sample data list 150,000 to 200,000 clones, and around three fifths of these were observed just once. The ten largest clones add up to roughly 12% of the sample.

Overall results and qualifications from the work: With tofacitinib, both scalp clonality and the number of expanded CD8+ clones among the top 100 scalp clones went down significantly. During tofacitinib treatment, many expanded lesional clones remained in scalp and blood, and this persistence may partly explain relapse after treatment is stopped. Higher clonality and more expanded CD8+ clones were observed in lesional scalp than in normal scalp, particularly in alopecia totalis/universalis, a finding suggestive of antigenic drive. Because the treated cohort was small and had only one nonresponder, larger studies are needed to examine links between baseline CD8+ expansion and response. Shared TCR sequences between patients were less evident than in mice, which may be partly attributable to HLA diversity in the patient population. Unlike mouse skin, which is dominated by gammadelta T cells, normal human skin has resident alphabeta T cells that are also sequenced, and this complicates analysis of the scalp TCR repertoire.

In its sample, this clone was seen a few times. Its antigen is currently not known. Base qualities were left out, and no much larger clone turns up one base away. The TCR originated in a human donor with alopecia areata. Material: CD8+ T cells sorted from blood, obtained at week 24, from a patient treated with tofacitinib. The V and J segments used are TRBV29-1 and TRBJ1-2; a tentative D match to TRBD1 spans 5 bases. The DNA sequence is given as TGCAGCGTTGGCCGGGACCCGGACGGGTATGGCTACACCTTC. It translates to CSVGRDPDGYGYTF.